The 19 T cell receptor beta chains below were found in one sample sequenced in a study of CD8 T cells in Susac syndrome. A quantity of about 0.5 to 1 ug RNA underwent reverse transcription using random hexamers. TCRdb ran MiXCR on the immunoSEQ multiplex PCR reads and lists one entry per CDR3 protein. The sample includes about 120,000 distinct CDR3 sequences, about 93% of them seen just once. Sequencing was performed on CD8+ T cells from PBMCs. Source of these receptors: a human donor with Susac syndrome.

The chain is built from TRBV3-1 and TRBJ2-7; D assignment may be TRBD1 or TRBD2 (6 bases each). The V gene's germline CDR1 is LGHDT and CDR2 YNNKEL (reference sequence). V was pared by 4 bases and J by 3 bases, with 16 bases between. There are 15 residues in the CDR3. DNA for the CDR3: TGTGCCAGCAGCCTATGGGACGGGGGCTTCTACGAGCAGTACTTC. Translating gives CASSLWDGGFYEQYF.

The V gene is TRBV20-1, the J gene TRBJ2-7; D uncertain. Between the trimmed V and J ends, which lost 0 bases and 0 bases, there was a span of 12 bases. CDR3 size: 15 residues. Germline CDR1 DFQATT, CDR2 SNEGSKA (reference sequence). Here the CDR3 reads CSARDDADNSYEQYF. The CDR3 region has the DNA TGCAGTGCTAGAGATGACGCCGACAACTCCTACGAGCAGTACTTC.

The rearrangement joins TRBV20-1 to TRBJ2-7; 10 nucleotides match TRBD2. The CDR3 is made up of 14 amino acids. Germline CDR1 and CDR2: DFQATT and SNEGSKA (reference sequence). The trim removed 6 bases at V and 7 bases at J, leaving 12 bases unmatched. The chain's CDR3 is CSAPPASGSGEQYF. The CDR3 nucleotides are TGCAGTGCGCCCCCGGCTAGCGGGAGCGGGGAGCAGTACTTC.

The rearrangement links TRBV4-1 to TRBJ2-7, with TRBD2 matching 13 bases. This CDR3 is 17 amino acids long. Germline CDR1 reads MGHRA; CDR2 reads YSYEKL. Losses at the gene ends were 4 bases for V and 4 bases for J; bases not matched to a gene: 10. CDR3 coding DNA: TGCGCCAGCAGCCTATTCCAACTAGCGGGAGGGCCTTACGAGCAGTACTTC. It is translated as CASSLFQLAGGPYEQYF.

This sequence joins TRBV7-8 and TRBJ2-7; D remains unclear. V gave up 4 bases and J gave up 3 bases, with 10 bases separating them. Germline V gives CDR1 SGHVS, CDR2 FQNEAQ. The CDR3 covers 13 residues. The CDR3 bases are TGTGCCAGCAGCTATGGATCCCGCTACGAGCAGTACTTC. Residues: CASSYGSRYEQYF. Together with reference TRBV7-8 and TRBJ2-7, the CDR3 gives the full variable domain: GAGVSQSPRYKVAKRGQDVALRCDPISGHVSLFWYQQALGQGPEFLTYFQNEAQLDKSGLPSDRFFAERPEGSVSTLKIQRTQQEDSAVYLCASSYGSRYEQYFGPGTRLTVT.

The rearrangement joins TRBV29-1 to TRBJ2-1, with D perhaps TRBD2 (6 bases). V was clipped by 7 bases and J by 0 bases, with 19 bases between them. This CDR3 contains 16 residues. The germline V gene encodes CDR1 SQVTM and CDR2 ANQGSEA. The CDR3 nucleotides read TGCAGCGCGGAGGGTCCATATACCTCCTCCTACAATGAGCAGTTCTTC. As protein: CSAEGPYTSSYNEQFF.

The V call is TRBV4-2, the J call TRBJ2-1; 9 bases align to TRBD2. The CDR3 is made up of 17 amino acids. Germline V gene sequence: CDR1 LGHNA, CDR2 YNFKEQ. J lost 6 bases, V lost 0 bases, and 9 bases had no gene match. The DNA for the CDR3 is TGTGCCAGCAGCCAAGATTCTCCAGCGGGGGGTCTCAATGAGCAGTTCTTC. This encodes CASSQDSPAGGLNEQFF.

This chain joins TRBV24-1 and TRBJ1-1; no clear D gene. Trimming took 3 bases from V and 1 from J, leaving 5 bases between them. The CDR3 is made up of 13 amino acids. The V gene's germline CDR1 is KGHDR and CDR2 SFDVKD. The CDR3 bases are TGTGCCACCAGTGATGGGGAGAACACTGAAGCTTTCTTT. Translated, it gives CATSDGENTEAFF.

This CDR3 is CACGDTQYF. The CDR3 DNA sequence: TGTGCCTGCGGGGATACGCAGTATTTT. The V call is TRBV30, the J call TRBJ2-3; D is unclear. The V gene's germline CDR1 is GTSNPN and CDR2 SVGIG (reference sequence). This CDR3 comprises 9 residues. Trimming removed 6 bases at V and 6 bases at J, with 4 bases between.

The chain carries TRBV30 and TRBJ2-1, with 8 bases that match TRBD2. This CDR3 region has 16 residues. CDR1 GTSNPN and CDR2 SVGIG come from the germline V gene (reference sequence). V lost 1 base and J lost 0; bases outside the gene matches: 5. CDR3 residues: CAWSELAVSSYNEQFF. The CDR3 DNA reads TGTGCCTGGAGTGAACTAGCGGTGAGCTCCTACAATGAGCAGTTCTTC.

In its sample, this clonotype was seen a few times. The chain links TRBV7-9 to TRBJ2-3, with TRBD2 matching over 10 bases. Trimming took 10 bases from V and 5 from J; bases not matched to a gene: 12. The CDR3 is 15 amino acids. Per the germline V gene, CDR1 is SEHNR and CDR2 is FQNEAQ (reference sequence). CDR3 in amino acids: CATNNLAGAGDTQYF. In nucleotides, the CDR3 is TGTGCCACCAACAACCTAGCGGGGGCCGGAGATACGCAGTATTTT.

The chain carries TRBV27 and TRBJ1-6; D is ambiguous. CDR3 length: 14 amino acids. V gave up 2 bases and J gave up 7 bases, with 9 bases separating them. Germline CDR1 MNHEY, CDR2 SMNVEV (reference sequence). In DNA, the CDR3 is TGTGCCAGCAGTTTAGTTCTGATAAATTCACCCCTCCACTTT. It is translated as CASSLVLINSPLHF.

This clonotype showed up just once. The V gene is TRBV4-3, the J gene TRBJ2-1; D unresolved. The length of the CDR3 is 16 residues. Trimming removed 0 bases from V and 4 bases from J, with 13 bases in between. Germline V gene sequence: CDR1 LGHNA, CDR2 YSLEER. DNA of the CDR3: TGCGCCAGCAGCCAAGACCGCTTGACTCGATACAATGAGCAGTTCTTC. Protein sequence: CASSQDRLTRYNEQFF.

The chain recombines TRBV7-2 with TRBJ2-3, with D possibly being TRBD2 (6 bases). The germline V and J ends were trimmed by 6 bases and 6 bases, with 19 bases remaining between them. The germline V gene has CDR1 SGHTA and CDR2 FQGNSA. CDR3 length: 15 amino acids. Here the CDR3 DNA reads TGTGCCAGCAGTTCGGACTACTCAGTGTGGGATACGCAGTATTTT. Protein sequence: CASSSDYSVWDTQYF.

This sequence joins TRBV29-1 and TRBJ1-1; 9 bases are a match to TRBD1. The V gene end was trimmed by 5 bases and the J gene end by 5 bases; junction bases not matched to a gene: 9. There are 14 residues in the CDR3. Germline V gene data show CDR1 as SQVTM and CDR2 as ANQGSEA. The CDR3 nucleotides read TGCAGCGTTCACAGGGGGCTTCGGTGGACTGAAGCTTTCTTT. As protein: CSVHRGLRWTEAFF.

The chain carries TRBV29-1 and TRBJ1-2; TRBD1 might be the D (5 bases). The V end was cut by 0 bases, the J end by 5 bases, with 13 bases between. The CDR3 totals 14 residues. Germline V lookup: CDR1 SQVTM, CDR2 ANQGSEA. The CDR3 region is CSVEEGPGMYGYTF. The CDR3 DNA sequence: TGCAGCGTTGAAGAGGGGCCGGGGATGTATGGCTACACCTTC.

The chain uses TRBV12-3 or TRBV12-4 and TRBJ1-3; no clear D gene. This CDR3 region has 14 residues. The CDR3 DNA reads as TGTGGGAGCCAAGCGGGGATCTCTGGAAACACCATATATTTT. Amino acids: CGSQAGISGNTIYF.

The V call is TRBV2, the J call TRBJ2-4; a possible D gene is TRBD2 (6 bases). This CDR3 is built from 16 residues. Trimming took off 8 bases at V and 2 bases at J, with 19 bases between the two ends. The germline gives CDR1 SNHLY, CDR2 FYNNEI. Here the CDR3 reads CASHEEGGATKNIQYF. The CDR3 coding sequence is TGTGCCAGCCACGAGGAGGGCGGGGCCACCAAAAACATTCAGTACTTC.

For the CDR3, the DNA is TGTGCCTGGAGTAAGGGGCCCAATGAGCAGTTCTTC. It translates to CAWSKGPNEQFF. This chain uses TRBV30 with TRBJ2-1; a possible D gene is TRBD1 (5 bases). V lost 2 bases and J lost 6, with 8 bases in between. Germline CDR1 and CDR2: GTSNPN and SVGIG (reference sequence). There are 12 residues in the CDR3.